The 25 T cell receptor beta chains below all came from one sample that was sequenced in a study of CD8 T cells in ankylosing spondylitis (dated by TCRdb to about 2017). Library preparation was by 5' RACE. Sequencing used an Illumina HiSeq 2500. TCRdb applied fastp at Q25 and MiXCR to the public reads, then kept only in-frame beta chains. Rows with one shared CDR3 protein collapse into an entry with the most common genes and DNA. The sample yields about 360,000 distinct CDR3 sequences; approximately 15% were counted once. The top ten hold about 1.1% of the sample. Sequencing was performed on blood, either unsorted or a sorted T cell fraction (not recorded which). The receptors come from a male donor with ankylosing spondylitis or in good health (not recorded which).

This clonotype appeared many times. The V gene is TRBV11-2, the J gene TRBJ2-7, with 12 bases that match TRBD2. V gave up 2 bases and J gave up 7 bases; unmatched junction bases: 3. The CDR3 has 14 amino acids. CDR1 SGHAT and CDR2 FQNNGV come from the germline V gene. CDR3 region: CASSLLLAGGEQYF. The DNA of the CDR3 is TGTGCCAGCAGCTTATTACTAGCGGGAGGAGAGCAGTACTTC.

A few counts support this clonotype. V gene TRBV12-3 or TRBV12-4 combines with J gene TRBJ2-7; 7 positions agree with TRBD2. The CDR3 loop spans 17 amino acids. J lost 2 bases, V lost 6 bases, and 16 bases had no gene match. Here the CDR3 reads CASSPRRGRRETYEQYF. The CDR3 DNA is TGTGCCAGCAGCCCTAGGCGAGGGAGGCGGGAGACCTACGAGCAGTACTTC.

The V gene is TRBV6-1, the J gene TRBJ1-4, with a weak D call TRBD1 (6 bases). This CDR3 has 15 residues. Per germline, CDR1 MNHNS and CDR2 SASEGT. Trimming removed 6 bases from V and 4 bases from J, with 15 bases in between. As DNA, the CDR3 is TGTGCCAGCAGCCCAAGCTCGGGACATAATGAAAAACTGTTTTTT. Translating it yields CASSPSSGHNEKLFF.

At least ten counts were recorded for this clonotype. The V gene is TRBV29-1, the J gene TRBJ2-1; the D gene could be TRBD1 or TRBD2 (7 bases each). The V end was cut by 6 bases, the J end by 7 bases, with 13 bases between. Germline CDR1 is SQVTM and CDR2 is ANQGSEA. CDR3 length: 12 amino acids. The chain's CDR3 is CSVRQGGNEQFF. In DNA form, the CDR3 reads TGCAGCGTGCGACAGGGAGGGAATGAGCAGTTCTTC.

Only a few counts were recorded for this clonotype. The chain links TRBV5-1 to TRBJ2-5; 8 nucleotides agree with TRBD1. CDR1 and CDR2 from the germline V gene are SGHRS and YFSETQ. V lost 4 bases and J lost 9; bases outside the gene matches: 11. This CDR3 has 14 residues. CDR3 coding DNA: TGCGCCAGCAGCGGACGGACAGGGATCGAGGCCCAGTACTTC. It codes for CASSGRTGIEAQYF.

This clonotype was seen more than once but under ten times. The chain joins TRBV30 to TRBJ1-2; a weak D match, TRBD1 (6 bases). The V gene lost 3 bases and the J gene lost 2 bases, with 10 bases spanning the gap. This CDR3 is 13 amino acids long. Germline V CDR1 and CDR2: GTSNPN, SVGIG (reference sequence). The CDR3 sequence: CAWRLQGNYGYTF. Here the CDR3 DNA reads TGTGCCTGGAGGCTACAGGGCAACTATGGCTACACCTTC.

The gene calls are TRBV9 and TRBJ1-4; D is ambiguous. Trimming pared 4 bases from V and 7 bases from J, leaving 14 bases between. Germline V gene data show CDR1 as SGDLS and CDR2 as YYNGEE. CDR3 length equals 14 residues. CDR3 nucleotides: TGTGCCAGCAGCACCCCCATGGAGGGTGAAAAACTGTTTTTT. It encodes CASSTPMEGEKLFF.

Many counts were recorded for this clonotype. The CDR3 nucleotides read TGTGCCAGCAGTCCGGGACTAGCGGGATTGCTCACCGGGGAGCTGTTTTTT. Its protein product is CASSPGLAGLLTGELFF. The chain has TRBV12-3 or TRBV12-4 and TRBJ2-2; 13 positions match TRBD2. The ends lost 5 bases at V and 4 bases at J; junction bases unmatched: 7. This CDR3 is 17 amino acids long.

This clonotype was detected only a few times. The CDR3 sequence is CASSRTAVYEQYF. Written as DNA, the CDR3 is TGTGCCAGCAGTCGGACAGCGGTTTACGAGCAGTACTTC. The chain is built from TRBV12-3 or TRBV12-4 and TRBJ2-7; D is perhaps TRBD1 (6 bases). CDR3 length: 13 amino acids. Trimming took off 5 bases at V and 4 bases at J, with 12 bases between the two ends.

The gene calls are TRBV6-5 and TRBJ2-1; no clear D gene. Germline CDR1 and CDR2: MNHEY and SVGAGI. There are 12 residues in the CDR3. V was shortened by 5 bases and J by 7 bases, with 9 bases between the two germline ends. The chain's CDR3 is CASSTLENEQFF. The CDR3, as DNA: TGTGCCAGCAGTACCCTTGAGAATGAGCAGTTCTTC.

This clonotype was counted a few times. The V gene is TRBV2, the J gene TRBJ2-2, with D possibly being TRBD2 (6 bases). The CDR3 spans 16 residues. Germline V lookup: CDR1 SNHLY, CDR2 FYNNEI. The ends were cut back, 2 bases at V and 6 bases at J, with 16 bases in the middle. CDR3 in DNA: TGTGCCAGCAGTGAAAGTAGGGGAGGTAACGCCGGGGAGCTGTTTTTT. Translation gives CASSESRGGNAGELFF.

This clonotype showed up just a few times. This chain connects TRBV12-3 or TRBV12-4 to TRBJ1-2; D uncertain. V was cut by 1 base and J by 2 bases, with 14 bases left in between. The CDR3 loop spans 16 amino acids. CDR3 residues: CASSLESTYRNYGYTF. CDR3 sequence (DNA): TGTGCCAGCAGTTTAGAATCGACTTATCGAAACTATGGCTACACCTTC.

The V gene is TRBV5-6, the J gene TRBJ2-1; 7 bases are a match to TRBD2. V was clipped by 1 base and J by 5 bases; unmatched bases: 3. Per germline, CDR1 SGHDT and CDR2 YYEEEE. CDR3 size: 14 residues. Here the CDR3 reads CASSLPSGHNEQFF. Here the CDR3 DNA reads TGTGCCAGCAGCTTGCCTAGCGGACACAATGAGCAGTTCTTC.

The rearrangement joins TRBV11-2 to TRBJ1-1; unclear D gene. Deletions cut 0 bases from V and 8 bases from J, with 10 bases between. Germline V lookup: CDR1 SGHAT, CDR2 FQNNGV. The CDR3 loop spans 13 amino acids. CDR3 bases: TGTGCCAGCAGCTTAGATTATTTTCGGGAAGCTTTCTTT. Its protein is CASSLDYFREAFF.

The CDR3 loop reads CASSPEPSAQDTQYF. DNA for the CDR3: TGTGCCAGCAGCCCCGAGCCTAGCGCCCAAGATACGCAGTATTTT. V gene TRBV5-5 combines with J gene TRBJ2-3; D possibly corresponds to TRBD2 (6 bases). The germline V gene encodes CDR1 SGHKS and CDR2 YYEKEE (reference sequence). The V and J ends lost 4 bases and 5 bases respectively, with 17 bases between them. This CDR3 contains 15 residues.

This clonotype has only a few counts. This chain links TRBV12-5 with TRBJ2-1; 7 nucleotides line up with TRBD1. The CDR3 length is 14 residues. J was trimmed by 8 bases and V by 6 bases; bases with no gene match: 10. The germline CDR1 and CDR2 sequences are LGHNT and FRNRAP. This CDR3 reads CASGALGTVDEQFF. The CDR3 DNA is TGTGCTAGTGGCGCACTTGGGACAGTGGATGAGCAGTTCTTC.

V gene TRBV11-2 combines with J gene TRBJ2-3; D might be TRBD1 or TRBD2, each matching 5 bases. This CDR3 is built from 17 residues. Germline V gene data show CDR1 as SGHAT and CDR2 as FQNNGV. V dropped 0 bases and J dropped 3 bases, with 16 bases sitting between them. DNA of the CDR3: TGTGCCAGCAGCTTAGATCGGGACCTAACGGAGACAGATACGCAGTATTTT. Encoded protein: CASSLDRDLTETDTQYF.

This clonotype was seen a few times. The gene calls are TRBV11-2 and TRBJ1-2; perhaps TRBD1 as D (6 bases). This CDR3 is 14 amino acids long. Germline loops: CDR1 SGHAT, CDR2 FQNNGV. The V end was cut by 2 bases, the J end by 5 bases, with 12 bases between. The CDR3 loop is CASSLSGQPYGYTF. CDR3 bases: TGTGCCAGCAGCTTATCCGGACAGCCTTATGGCTACACCTTC.

This clonotype showed up just a few times. The rearrangement links TRBV29-1 to TRBJ1-1; 7 bases map to TRBD1. The CDR3 contains 14 residues. Per the germline V gene, CDR1 is SQVTM and CDR2 is ANQGSEA. Trimming cost V 5 bases and J 5 bases; bases outside gene matches: 11. The CDR3 DNA is TGCAGCGTTCCTAGGGGCCCGACAGGGACTGAAGCTTTCTTT. Amino acid sequence: CSVPRGPTGTEAFF.

This clonotype turned up a few times. The chain carries TRBV5-6 and TRBJ1-1; D is possibly TRBD1 (5 bases). Germline V CDR1 and CDR2: SGHDT, YYEEEE. Trimming removed 0 bases at V and 1 base at J, with 16 bases between. This CDR3 spans 17 amino acids. The CDR3 protein is CASSLGGEGKPNTEAFF. The CDR3 DNA follows: TGTGCCAGCAGCTTGGGAGGGGAGGGGAAGCCGAACACTGAAGCTTTCTTT.

This clonotype has more than one count but fewer than ten. This rearrangement joins TRBV11-2 to TRBJ2-3, with D possibly TRBD2 on 5 matching bases. This CDR3 is 15 amino acids long. CDR1 and CDR2 (germline): SGHAT, FQNNGV. Trimming left V 3 bases short and J 2 bases short, with 12 bases between. This chain's CDR3 is CASSLRVSNTDTQYF. CDR3 coding DNA: TGTGCCAGCAGCTTGCGGGTCTCCAACACAGATACGCAGTATTTT.

The chain has TRBV19 and TRBJ2-5; 7 nucleotides align to TRBD2. With 4 bases clipped from V and 5 bases from J, the junction kept 7 bases outside the gene matches. Germline V gene lookup returns CDR1 LNHDA and CDR2 SQIVND (reference sequence). The CDR3 is 14 amino acids. The CDR3 sequence is CASSTRGGSETQYF. Written as DNA, the CDR3 is TGTGCCAGTAGTACTCGCGGCGGGAGCGAGACCCAGTACTTC.

The rearrangement links TRBV5-1 to TRBJ2-6; D not resolved. In germline, CDR1 is SGHRS, CDR2 YFSETQ. This CDR3 is 16 amino acids long. Between the trimmed V and J ends, which lost 0 bases and 0 bases, there was a span of 7 bases. CDR3 amino acids: CASSLASFSGANVLTF. CDR3 coding DNA: TGCGCCAGCAGCTTGGCCAGTTTCTCTGGGGCCAACGTCCTGACTTTC.

The V call is TRBV6-2 or TRBV6-3, the J call TRBJ1-2, with 8 bases that match TRBD1. CDR3 size: 14 residues. J lost 3 bases, V lost 5 bases, and 5 bases had no gene match. Germline lookup yields CDR1 MNHEY and CDR2 SVGEGT. The DNA of the CDR3 is TGTGCCAGCAGTCTGACAGGGGTTTACTATGGCTACACCTTC. Its protein is CASSLTGVYYGYTF.

This clonotype has a handful of counts. The chain recombines TRBV20-1 with TRBJ2-3, with D tentatively TRBD1 (6 bases). V gave up 3 bases and J gave up 4 bases, with 20 bases separating them. Looked up from germline, CDR1 is DFQATT and CDR2 is SNEGSKA (reference sequence). The CDR3 extends over 16 amino acids. The CDR3 nucleotides are TGCAGTGCTAGGGGGGCAAGCGCTTCCCCCTCAGATACGCAGTATTTT. This encodes CSARGASASPSDTQYF.